A selection of T cell receptor beta chains follows, all from one sample in a study of a mutant IDH1 vaccine in newly diagnosed glioma. Profiled with immunoSEQ multiplex PCR; TCRdb holds only in-frame clones, not every one. The data show 11,000 or so clones, around 90% seen once. Their antigens are not known. This specimen consisted of PBMCs, obtained from a glioma patient whose treatment included an IDH1 peptide vaccine. The receptor set was obtained from a woman in her forties with glioma. Some clones in this sample may be carry-over from other donors' samples. The CDR3 runs from the conserved cysteine through the conserved F or W.

j_call v_call cdr3_aa
TRBJ2-3 TRBV4-2 CASSQSAGASDTQYF
TRBJ1-4 TRBV5-8 CASSLDAAEKLFF
TRBJ2-5 TRBV7-9 CASSPSARQETQYF
TRBJ2-3 TRBV4-1 CASSHLAGGTDTQYF
TRBJ1-1 TRBV5-4 CASSLARGGSTEAFF
TRBJ1-2 TRBV7-8 CASSSPDKKGGYTF
TRBJ1-1 TRBV6-1 CASSEKENTEAFF
TRBJ2-7 TRBV19 CASSIGRTGGGEQYF
TRBJ2-3 TRBV7-8 CASSLAGGAGQLTDTQYF
TRBJ1-5 TRBV10-3 CAISAEGVQPQHF
TRBJ2-5 TRBV4-1 CASSLGWDRGPETQYF
TRBJ2-1 TRBV4-1 CASSRTGGTQRNSYNEQFF
TRBJ1-2 TRBV4-2 CASSQAEGTGGRGYTF